These T cell receptor beta chains were read from a single sample in a study of CD8+CD57+ T cells in acquired aplastic anemia. TCRdb passed the reads through MiXCR, listing each CDR3 protein once. The table records roughly 160,000 distinct CDR3 sequences, about 64% of them present only once. The sequenced sample consisted of sorted CD4+, CD8+, or CD8+CD57+ T cells (not recorded which) from PBMCs. All receptors come from a human donor with aplastic anemia. CDR3s include the opening cysteine and the closing phenylalanine or tryptophan. Each record gives: D gene, V gene, clone size, J gene, CDR3 protein, CDR3 DNA. A D gene is named only where the DNA matches it firmly. Where a row states a size, it is once, few, many or the class of an expanded clone; other rows omit it.

NA	TRBV7-2	NA	TRBJ1-2	CASSQGGGRLIGYTF	TGTGCCAGCAGCCAGGGCGGGGGCAGACTCATTGGCTACACCTTC
TRBD1	TRBV25-1	many	TRBJ1-2	CASSGSGTALNTF	TGTGCCAGCAGTGGCTCCGGGACAGCCTTGAACACCTTC
TRBD2	TRBV20-1	NA	TRBJ2-1	CSARDPTSGLHNEQFF	TGCAGTGCTAGAGATCCGACTAGCGGCCTTCACAATGAGCAGTTCTTC
NA	TRBV12-3/TRBV12-4	NA	TRBJ1-2	CATGQGSYGYTF	TGTGCCACGGGTCAGGGGAGCTATGGCTACACCTTC
TRBD2	TRBV7-9	NA	TRBJ2-5	CASSSVFAGGYDETQYF	TGTGCCAGCAGCTCGGTCTTTGCGGGGGGATACGATGAGACCCAGTACTTC
NA	TRBV2	few	TRBJ2-7	CASSGGGGGEQYF	TGTGCCAGCAGTGGAGGGGGTGGAGGCGAGCAGTACTTC
TRBD2	TRBV6-5	NA	TRBJ2-7	CASSQETSGSSYEQYF	TGTGCCAGCAGCCAGGAGACTAGCGGTTCCTCCTACGAGCAGTACTTC
NA	TRBV6-6	NA	TRBJ2-2	CASEDFEGQNTGELFF	TGTGCCAGTGAAGATTTTGAGGGACAGAACACCGGGGAGCTGTTTTTT
NA	TRBV6-4	NA	TRBJ1-1	CASSEGAAEAFF	TGTGCCAGCAGTGAGGGGGCCGCTGAAGCTTTCTTT
TRBD2	TRBV20-1	NA	TRBJ2-7	CSAVRESSYEQYF	TGCAGTGCTGTGCGGGAGTCCTCCTACGAGCAGTACTTC
NA	TRBV20-1	NA	TRBJ1-1	CSARDGRDTEAFF	TGCAGTGCTAGAGATGGGAGGGACACTGAAGCTTTCTTT
TRBD1	TRBV24-1	NA	TRBJ2-1	CATSALLPGTGYNEQFF	TGTGCCACCAGTGCTCTTCTCCCCGGGACAGGATACAATGAGCAGTTCTTC
TRBD1	TRBV6-5	NA	TRBJ1-6	CASSYSTGVNNSPLHF	TGTGCCAGCAGTTACTCGACAGGGGTTAATAATTCACCCCTCCACTTT
TRBD2	TRBV7-8	NA	TRBJ2-7	CASSSLVWTSDYEQYF	TGTGCCAGCAGCTCGCTGGTGTGGACTAGCGATTACGAGCAGTACTTC
NA	TRBV7-3	NA	TRBJ2-5	CASSSLDGETQYF	TGTGCCAGCAGCTCATTAGACGGTGAGACCCAGTACTTC
TRBD1	TRBV29-1	NA	TRBJ2-7	CSVGGTGAFYEQYF	TGCAGCGTTGGGGGAACAGGGGCGTTCTACGAGCAGTACTTC
NA	TRBV19	NA	TRBJ1-5	CASSISANQPQHF	TGTGCCAGTAGTATTTCGGCCAATCAGCCCCAGCATTTT
NA	TRBV5-1	once	TRBJ2-7	CASSYRGLGTRYEQYF	TGTGCCAGCAGCTATCGGGGCCTGGGGACCCGCTACGAGCAGTACTTC
NA	TRBV5-1	NA	TRBJ2-2	CASSFTANTGELFF	TGCGCCAGCAGCTTTACGGCGAACACCGGGGAACTGTTTTTC
NA	TRBV25-1	NA	TRBJ2-7	CASSEGPDLPYEQYF	TGTGCCAGCAGTGAAGGGCCCGACCTGCCTTACGAGCAGTACTTC
TRBD2	TRBV5-6	NA	TRBJ2-7	CASSLKFGTSGYEQYF	TGTGCCAGCAGCTTGAAATTCGGGACTAGCGGCTACGAGCAGTACTTC
NA	TRBV19	NA	TRBJ1-1	CASSTYLRGSDTEAFF	TGTGCCAGTAGTACCTACCTTCGGGGCAGCGACACTGAAGCTTTCTTT
NA	TRBV28	NA	TRBJ1-1	CASSLRYVHIHGRRGTEAFF	TGTGCCAGCAGCCTCCGCTACGTGCACATTCACGGTCGGAGAGGCACTGAAGCTTTCTTT
NA	TRBV2	once	TRBJ1-6	CASMFQARSPLHF	TGTGCCAGCATGTTCCAGGCTCGATCACCCCTCCACTTT
NA	TRBV19	NA	TRBJ1-1	CASTLSGLQEAFF	TGTGCCAGTACTTTATCGGGACTTCAAGAAGCTTTCTTT
TRBD1	TRBV6-4	NA	TRBJ2-1	CASSGWGQGLDEQFF	TGTGCCAGCAGTGGCTGGGGACAGGGGCTCGATGAGCAGTTCTTC
NA	TRBV29-1	NA	TRBJ2-1	CSVVRGPPEQFF	TGCAGCGTTGTACGGGGGCCACCCGAGCAGTTCTTC
TRBD2	TRBV5-1	once	TRBJ2-2	CASSLVPAGDSAGELFF	TGCGCCAGCAGCTTGGTTCCAGCGGGAGATTCGGCCGGGGAGCTGTTTTTT
NA	TRBV7-9	NA	TRBJ2-7	CASSHSGTSYEQYF	TGTGCCAGCAGCCATAGCGGAACTTCCTACGAGCAGTACTTC
NA	TRBV24-1	NA	TRBJ2-1	CATSEPSRNEQFF	TGTGCCACCAGTGAGCCTAGTAGGAATGAGCAGTTCTTC
NA	TRBV7-2	few	TRBJ2-3	CASSLLGFADTQYF	TGTGCCAGCAGCCTACTAGGATTTGCAGATACGCAGTATTTT
NA	TRBV25-1	few	TRBJ2-7	CASSVGTASYEQYF	TGTGCCAGCAGTGTAGGGACGGCCTCCTACGAGCAGTACTTC
NA	TRBV7-8	NA	TRBJ2-3	CASSGPWGRYTDTQYF	TGTGCCAGCAGCGGCCCTTGGGGGCGATACACAGATACGCAGTATTTT
TRBD2	TRBV10-1	few	TRBJ2-1	CASSSGGPGNEQFF	TGCGCCAGCAGTTCGGGGGGACCGGGCAATGAGCAGTTCTTC
NA	TRBV27	few	TRBJ2-7	CASSLGDVSYEQYF	TGTGCCAGCAGTTTGGGCGACGTATCCTACGAGCAGTACTTC
TRBD1	TRBV7-9	NA	TRBJ1-1	CASSLAGGQQNTEAFF	TGTGCCAGCAGCTTAGCTGGGGGACAGCAAAACACTGAAGCTTTCTTT
TRBD2	TRBV6-4	few	TRBJ2-1	CASSIAGGHNEQFF	TGTGCCAGCAGTATAGCGGGAGGGCACAATGAGCAGTTCTTC
TRBD2	TRBV20-1	NA	TRBJ2-7	CSARASGRGYEQYF	TGCAGTGCTAGAGCTAGCGGGAGAGGGTACGAGCAGTACTTC
NA	TRBV10-2	NA	TRBJ1-2	CASSEGGEVSSYTF	TGTGCCAGCAGTGAAGGTGGGGAGGTGTCTAGCTACACCTTC
NA	TRBV5-1	NA	TRBJ1-1	CASSRSRDLGTEAFF	TGCGCCAGCAGCCGGAGTAGAGATTTAGGCACTGAAGCTTTCTTT
NA	TRBV7-3	NA	TRBJ2-5	CASSLTGRGTLETQYF	TGTGCCAGCAGCTTAACCGGACGGGGAACCTTGGAGACCCAGTACTTC
NA	TRBV15	NA	TRBJ1-6	CATGRDSPLHF	TGTGCCACCGGCAGGGATTCACCCCTCCACTTT
TRBD2	TRBV6-6	few	TRBJ2-7	CASSQGLAYEQYF	TGTGCCAGCAGCCAGGGACTAGCCTACGAGCAGTACTTC
TRBD2	TRBV5-6	NA	TRBJ2-3	CASSSHGGWNTDTQYF	TGTGCCAGCAGCAGTCACGGGGGGTGGAACACAGATACGCAGTATTTT
NA	TRBV11-2	NA	TRBJ1-5	CASSSPSGGETQRF	TGTGCCAGCAGCTCACCCAGCGGAGGAGAGACCCAGCGTTTT
TRBD1	TRBV10-3	NA	TRBJ1-3	CAIRLSRDRTNTIYF	TGTGCCATCAGACTGAGCCGGGACAGGACGAACACCATATATTTT
NA	TRBV7-8	medium-sized	TRBJ1-6	CASSPHRPTRPNSPLHF	TGTGCCAGCAGCCCCCACCGGCCCACCCGGCCGAATTCACCCCTCCACTTT
TRBD2	TRBV30	NA	TRBJ2-3	CAWRTSGTRGTDTQYF	TGTGCCTGGAGGACTAGCGGGACGCGGGGCACAGATACGCAGTATTTT
NA	TRBV5-5	once	TRBJ1-5	CASSLQTGNHQPQHF	TGTGCCAGCAGCTTGCAAACAGGGAACCATCAGCCCCAGCATTTT
NA	TRBV7-4	NA	TRBJ1-6	CASTRGEGPSPLHF	TGTGCCAGCACTAGGGGGGAAGGGCCGTCACCCCTCCACTTT
NA	TRBV20-1	NA	TRBJ2-5	CSARNTLKETQYF	TGCAGTGCTAGAAACACCTTGAAAGAGACCCAGTACTTC
NA	TRBV7-2	once	TRBJ2-5	CASSLGGPWQGGGIQETQYF	TGTGCCAGCAGCTTAGGTGGCCCCTGGCAGGGAGGGGGTATACAAGAGACCCAGTACTTC
TRBD1	TRBV20-1	NA	TRBJ2-5	CSARGTASWETQYF	TGCAGTGCTAGGGGGACAGCCTCGTGGGAGACCCAGTACTTC